Given below is one T cell receptor (beta chain) in context. As yet, its antigen is unknown. Assay: immunoSEQ multiplex PCR; the TCRdb copy retains only in-frame clones and omits some. The sample comprises approximately 130,000 clones, 70% to 90% of which are singletons, and approximately 8.8% rests with the top ten. The data are from a study of T cell responses to AZD1222 COVID-19 vaccine. Study background: Second-dose intervals of approximately 4 or approximately 12 weeks were pooled.

Trimming left V 5 bases short and J 0 bases short, with 11 bases between. The CDR3 is 15 amino acids. CDR1 and CDR2 from the germline V gene are MDHEN and SYDVKM. The study, taken as a whole, reports: The donors showed a predominance of white British ancestry and of females, with possible underestimation of clonal diversity.

The rearrangement links TRBV28 to TRBJ1-3; no definite D call. This sequence was found in an adult in good health. The material was peripheral blood, obtained on day 0 of AZD1222 vaccination. The CDR3 coding sequence is TGTGCCAGCAGTCCTCCGAGGATCTCTGGAAACACCATATATTTT. Its translation is CASSPPRISGNTIYF.